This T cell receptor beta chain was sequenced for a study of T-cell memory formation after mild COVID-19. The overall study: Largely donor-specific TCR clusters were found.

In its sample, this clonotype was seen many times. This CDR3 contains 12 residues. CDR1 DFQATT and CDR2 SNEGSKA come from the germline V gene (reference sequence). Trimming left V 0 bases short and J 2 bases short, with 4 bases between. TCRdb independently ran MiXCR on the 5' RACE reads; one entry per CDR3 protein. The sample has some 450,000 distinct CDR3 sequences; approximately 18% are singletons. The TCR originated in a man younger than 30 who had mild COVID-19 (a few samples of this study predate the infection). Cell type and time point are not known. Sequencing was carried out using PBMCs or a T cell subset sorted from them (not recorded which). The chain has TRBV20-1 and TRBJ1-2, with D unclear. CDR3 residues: CSAREGNYGYTF. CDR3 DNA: TGCAGTGCTAGAGAGGGAAACTATGGCTACACCTTC.